This T cell receptor beta chain appears in the sequencing data of a study of blood T cell repertoires in COVID-19. Study-wide context: COVID-19 samples from acute and convalescent phases originated in the United States, Italy and Spain.

Seattle enrolled patients during active infection and tracked them longitudinally. Germline V gene sequence: CDR1 LNHDA, CDR2 SQIVND (reference sequence). The length of the CDR3 is 12 residues. Deletions cut 6 bases from V and 6 bases from J, with 11 bases between. Repertoires were generated with immunoSEQ multiplex PCR, while TCRdb's copy carries only in-frame clones and drops some. There are roughly 320,000 clones in the sample; roughly nine tenths occur only once, and about 2% lies in the top ten. The clonotype comes from a woman between 25 and 40 years old with COVID-19, enrolled during active disease. The material sequenced was peripheral blood. The chain couples TRBV19 to TRBJ1-1; D gene uncertain. The CDR3 spells CASSPINAEAFF. The DNA of the CDR3 is TGTGCCAGTAGCCCTATAAACGCTGAAGCTTTCTTT.